What follows are 30 T cell receptor beta chains derived from one specimen sequenced in a study of blood T cell repertoires in COVID-19. Profiled with immunoSEQ multiplex PCR; TCRdb holds only in-frame clones, not every one. The repertoire holds under 300,000 clones, with 70% to 90% as singletons. Sample: peripheral blood. These receptors all come from a woman aged 40 to 50 who had recovered from COVID-19.

This clone was detected only once. This chain connects TRBV9 to TRBJ2-7; D unclear. The V and J ends lost 4 bases and 0 bases respectively, with 11 bases between them. Germline CDR1 reads SGDLS; CDR2 reads YYNGEE. This CDR3 is built from 14 residues. CDR3 coding DNA: TGTGCCAGCAGCAAAAGCACGAGCTCCTACGAGCAGTACTTC. Its protein product is CASSKSTSSYEQYF.

CDR3 coding DNA: TGCAGCGTAGAACCGGGACAGAAAATGAACACTGAAGCTTTCTTT. As protein: CSVEPGQKMNTEAFF. This chain uses TRBV29-1 with TRBJ1-1; TRBD1 aligns across 7 bases. V was clipped by 6 bases and J by 0 bases; unmatched bases: 10. The CDR3 sequence is 15 residues long. Germline CDR1 and CDR2: SQVTM and ANQGSEA.

In its sample, this clone was seen a few times. CDR3 coding DNA: TGTGCCACGACAAGGGGTGACGGCTATGGCTACACCTTC. It yields the protein CATTRGDGYGYTF. The V call is TRBV6-6, the J call TRBJ1-2, with D perhaps matching TRBD1 (5 bases). Per germline, CDR1 MNHNY and CDR2 SVGAGI (reference sequence). This CDR3 spans 13 amino acids. V lost 10 bases and J 4 bases, leaving 16 bases between the germline ends.

V usage is TRBV4-3 and J usage is TRBJ2-1; 12 bases agree with TRBD2. Germline V gene data show CDR1 as LGHNA and CDR2 as YSLEER. Losses at the gene ends were 0 bases for V and 4 bases for J; bases not matched to a gene: 16. CDR3 length: 21 residues. DNA of the CDR3: TGCGCCAGCAGCCAAGATAGCTCCGGGACTAGCGGGTGGGGGCCATACAATGAGCAGTTCTTC. It is translated as CASSQDSSGTSGWGPYNEQFF.

The chain couples TRBV7-9 to TRBJ2-6; TRBD1 matches 7 bases. This CDR3 has 17 residues. Germline assignment: CDR1 SEHNR and CDR2 FQNEAQ (reference sequence). V gave up 2 bases and J gave up 1 base; unmatched junction bases: 5. This chain's CDR3 is CASSLQGDLSGANVLTF. The DNA of the CDR3 is TGTGCCAGCAGCTTACAGGGGGATCTATCTGGGGCCAACGTCCTGACTTTC.

The genes are TRBV4-2 and TRBJ2-3; 11 bases match TRBD2. CDR3 length equals 18 residues. Trimming took 1 base from V and 3 from J; bases not matched to a gene: 9. Germline V gene data show CDR1 as LGHNA and CDR2 as YNFKEQ. Here the CDR3 DNA reads TGTGCCAGCAGCCAAGCTATTCTAGCGGGGGGCCCTACAGATACGCAGTATTTT. Translation: CASSQAILAGGPTDTQYF.

This chain connects TRBV19 to TRBJ1-5, with D possibly being TRBD1 (6 bases). Germline V lookup: CDR1 LNHDA, CDR2 SQIVND (reference sequence). This CDR3 region has 14 residues. V was cut by 4 bases and J by 3 bases, with 10 bases left in between. CDR3 sequence reads: CASSTGANNQPQHF. The CDR3 nucleotides read TGTGCCAGTAGTACAGGGGCGAACAATCAGCCCCAGCATTTT.

The chain has TRBV11-3 and TRBJ2-1, with 8 bases identical to TRBD2. The V and J ends lost 5 bases and 10 bases, in that order; junction bases with no gene match: 13. Germline V CDR1 and CDR2: SGHNT, YENEEA. The CDR3 loop spans 15 amino acids. The CDR3 protein is CASSRSGGVKGEQFF. The CDR3 DNA reads as TGTGCCAGCAGCAGAAGCGGGGGAGTTAAGGGGGAGCAGTTCTTC.

The rearrangement joins TRBV4-3 to TRBJ2-1, with 10 bases matching TRBD1. Germline CDR1 is LGHNA and CDR2 is YSLEER. V was clipped by 3 bases and J by 4 bases; unmatched bases: 3. This CDR3 is built from 15 residues. The CDR3 is CASSHPGQGYNEQFF. The CDR3 coding sequence is TGCGCCAGCAGCCATCCGGGACAGGGGTACAATGAGCAGTTCTTC.

The chain carries TRBV27 and TRBJ2-7; D is ambiguous. Germline CDR1 is MNHEY and CDR2 is SMNVEV (reference sequence). V was pared by 10 bases and J by 2 bases, with 12 bases between. This CDR3 spans 12 amino acids. CDR3 region: CATSENPYEQYF. The DNA of the CDR3 is TGTGCCACCTCTGAGAACCCCTACGAGCAGTACTTC.

The chain links TRBV2 to TRBJ1-5; maybe TRBD1 (5 bases). Germline assignment: CDR1 SNHLY and CDR2 FYNNEI. V shed 6 bases and J shed 2 bases, with 14 bases lying between them. The CDR3 is made up of 15 amino acids. The CDR3 nucleotides are TGTGCCAGCAGGGATGGGGCCCTGGGCAATCAGCCCCAGCATTTT. Protein sequence: CASRDGALGNQPQHF.

V and J are TRBV5-1 and TRBJ1-2, with D unresolved. There are 14 residues in the CDR3. Deletions cut 0 bases from V and 1 base from J, with 7 bases between. Germline V CDR1 and CDR2: SGHRS, YFSETQ. CDR3 in amino acids: CASSLDSNNYGYTF. For the CDR3, the DNA is TGCGCCAGCAGCTTGGACAGCAATAACTATGGCTACACCTTC.

This chain connects TRBV5-1 to TRBJ2-2, with 8 positions matching TRBD1. Germline CDR1 is SGHRS and CDR2 is YFSETQ. The CDR3 loop spans 16 amino acids. V shed 0 bases, J shed 4 bases, and the junction held 5 bases outside the gene matches. Written as DNA, the CDR3 is TGCGCCAGCAGCTTGGTCCCGGGACAGGCCACCGGGGAGCTGTTTTTT. Translation: CASSLVPGQATGELFF.

V gene TRBV3-1 (or the pseudogene TRBV3-2) combines with J gene TRBJ1-5, with 7 bases that match TRBD1. Trimming took 4 bases from V and 5 from J; bases not matched to a gene: 2. Germline CDR1 LGHDT, CDR2 YNNKEL (reference sequence). The CDR3 runs 13 residues. The CDR3 protein is CASSRDRDQPQHF. CDR3 nucleotides: TGTGCCAGCAGCCGAGACAGGGATCAGCCCCAGCATTTT.

For this clone: Within the sample, other DNA sequences also encode this same CDR3. The gene calls are TRBV9 and TRBJ2-7; 9 bases are a match to TRBD1. The CDR3 spans 15 residues. Germline values: CDR1 SGDLS, CDR2 YYNGEE. V shed 0 bases and J 2 bases; nucleotides not matched to a gene: 3. The CDR3 sequence: CASSVATGGTYEQYF. The CDR3 nucleotides read TGTGCCAGCAGCGTAGCGACAGGGGGAACCTACGAGCAGTACTTC.

V and J are TRBV7-2 and TRBJ2-1, with D perhaps matching TRBD2 (6 bases). Between the trimmed V and J ends, which lost 11 bases and 6 bases, there was a span of 20 bases. The CDR3 sequence is 14 residues long. Germline lookup yields CDR1 SGHTA and CDR2 FQGNSA. Here the CDR3 DNA reads TGTGCCTCCCTGGAGGCGGCGGGAAGCAATGAGCAGTTCTTC. Translated: CASLEAAGSNEQFF. Variable domain in full (rest from reference TRBV7-2 and TRBJ2-1): GAGVSQSPSNKVTEKGKDVELRCDPISGHTALYWYRQSLGQGLEFLIYFQGNSAPDKSGLPSDRFSAERTGGSVSTLTIQRTQQEDSAVYLCASLEAAGSNEQFFGPGTRLTVL.

V is TRBV30 and J is TRBJ2-1, with D uncertain. Germline CDR1 reads GTSNPN; CDR2 reads SVGIG (reference sequence). V was cut by 0 bases and J by 8 bases, with 11 bases left in between. This CDR3 comprises 13 residues. CDR3 sequence reads: CAWSVSERDEQFF. The CDR3 nucleotides read TGTGCCTGGAGTGTCAGCGAGCGAGATGAGCAGTTCTTC. Complete variable domain (other parts from reference TRBV30 and TRBJ2-1): SQTIHQWPATLVQPVGSPLSLECTVEGTSNPNLYWYRQAAGRGLQLLFYSVGIGQISSEVPQNLSASRPQDRQFILSSKKLLLSDSGFYLCAWSVSERDEQFFGPGTRLTVL.

The CDR3 DNA sequence: TGTGCCAGCAGTGAACGGCGGAACTCCTACAATGAGCAGTTCTTC. Its translation: CASSERRNSYNEQFF. The gene calls are TRBV2 and TRBJ2-1; D not resolved. The germline V and J ends were trimmed by 2 bases and 0 bases, with 8 bases remaining between them. CDR1 and CDR2 (germline): SNHLY, FYNNEI. The CDR3 has 15 amino acids.

The J gene is TRBJ2-7, the V gene TRBV28; D remains unclear. Per the germline V gene, CDR1 is MDHEN and CDR2 is SYDVKM. Trimming left V 4 bases short and J 5 bases short, with 18 bases between. The CDR3 covers 15 residues. DNA of the CDR3: TGTGCCAGCAGTTCGTATGCTAGAGTTAATGACGAGCAGTACTTC. As protein: CASSSYARVNDEQYF.

The rearrangement uses TRBV29-1 and TRBJ2-7; D possibly corresponds to TRBD2 (5 bases). The length of the CDR3 is 11 residues. V dropped 6 bases and J dropped 2 bases, with 8 bases sitting between them. The germline gives CDR1 SQVTM, CDR2 ANQGSEA. The CDR3: CSVTRTYEQYF. CDR3 coding DNA: TGCAGCGTAACTAGAACCTACGAGCAGTACTTC.

The genes are TRBV11-3 and TRBJ2-7; D possibly corresponds to TRBD2 (5 bases). V was trimmed by 5 bases and J by 5 bases, leaving 13 bases between them. CDR3 size: 13 residues. The germline V gene encodes CDR1 SGHNT and CDR2 YENEEA. The CDR3, as DNA: TGTGCCAGCAGCCCAGGCGGGTTCGACGAGCAGTACTTC. It encodes CASSPGGFDEQYF.

The V gene is TRBV7-6, the J gene TRBJ2-5; D is perhaps TRBD2 (6 bases). Germline CDR1 SGHVS, CDR2 FNYEAQ. The CDR3 loop spans 15 amino acids. Trimming took off 4 bases at V and 4 bases at J, with 16 bases between the two ends. CDR3 nucleotides: TGTGCCAGCAGCTCCCGGGGGAGGTCGGGAGAGACCCAGTACTTC. Encoded protein: CASSSRGRSGETQYF. Complete variable domain (other parts from reference TRBV7-6 and TRBJ2-5): GAGVSQSPRYKVTKRGQDVALRCDPISGHVSLYWYRQALGQGPEFLTYFNYEAQQDKSGLPNDRFSAERPEGSISTLTIQRTEQRDSAMYRCASSSRGRSGETQYFGPGTRLLVL.

This clone was recorded only once. The chain employs TRBV7-2 and TRBJ1-6; TRBD1 is a possible D gene (6 bases). The CDR3 is made up of 15 amino acids. Trimming took off 5 bases at V and 6 bases at J, with 14 bases between the two ends. The germline V gene encodes CDR1 SGHTA and CDR2 FQGNSA. The CDR3 DNA sequence: TGTGCCAGCAGCAGGGACATACTCGGTAATTCACCCCTCCACTTT. Its translation is CASSRDILGNSPLHF.

This clone was seen a single time. The rearrangement links TRBV7-8 to TRBJ2-2, with 10 bases that match TRBD1. Per the germline V gene, CDR1 is SGHVS and CDR2 is FQNEAQ. The CDR3 sequence is 15 residues long. V lost 5 bases and J lost 5; bases outside the gene matches: 5. CDR3 DNA: TGTGCCAGCAGCCCTGGGACAGGGGAAACCGGGGAGCTGTTTTTT. It yields the protein CASSPGTGETGELFF.

The rearrangement uses TRBV7-8 and TRBJ1-5, with 9 bases matching TRBD1. V lost 1 base to trimming and J lost 7 bases; unmatched junction nucleotides: 8. CDR3 length: 16 residues. Looked up from germline, CDR1 is SGHVS and CDR2 is FQNEAQ. CDR3 coding DNA: TGTGCCAGCAGCTTAGACAGGGGGCTTCAGACCCAGCCCCAGCATTTT. Translating gives CASSLDRGLQTQPQHF.

This clone is a singleton in its sample. This CDR3 is CASYWTGGQNTEAFF. CDR3 bases: TGTGCTAGCTACTGGACAGGGGGCCAGAACACTGAAGCTTTCTTT. The V gene is TRBV12-5, the J gene TRBJ1-1; 11 bases are a match to TRBD1. With 9 bases clipped from V and 1 base from J, the junction kept 7 bases outside the gene matches. The CDR3 length is 15 residues. The germline V gene encodes CDR1 LGHNT and CDR2 FRNRAP.

Written as DNA, the CDR3 is TGTGCCAGCAGCTTTGATTCAGGGACAGCGGAGGTTGGTAACTATGGCTACACCTTC. This sequence encodes CASSFDSGTAEVGNYGYTF. The chain recombines TRBV12-1 with TRBJ1-2; TRBD1, the table's D call, lacks a check against the DNA. TRBV12-1 corresponds to a pseudogene. The length of the CDR3 is 19 residues.

This clone was found once. The CDR3 DNA reads TGTGCCAGTAGTACGGGACTAGCGAGAAGTACAGAGTTGAAGTATTATGAGCAGTTCTTC. It translates to CASSTGLARSTELKYYEQFF. V is TRBV19 and J is TRBJ2-1; TRBD2 aligns across 10 bases. V shed 4 bases, J shed 8 bases, and the junction held 23 bases outside the gene matches. In germline, CDR1 is LNHDA, CDR2 SQIVND (reference sequence). CDR3 length equals 20 residues. Full variable domain (missing parts from reference TRBV19 and TRBJ2-1): DGGITQSPKYLFRKEGQNVTLSCEQNLNHDAMYWYRQDPGQGLRLIYYSQIVNDFQKGDIAEGYSVSREKKESFPLTVTSAQKNPTAFYLCASSTGLARSTELKYYEQFFGPGTRLTVL.

This chain uses TRBV27 with TRBJ1-4; D unclear. Trimming took off 6 bases at V and 3 bases at J, with 14 bases between the two ends. This CDR3 has 15 residues. Germline CDR1 and CDR2: MNHEY and SMNVEV (reference sequence). The CDR3 DNA reads TGTGCCAGCAGCCTAACAGCAGCAGCTAATGAAAAACTGTTTTTT. Translating gives CASSLTAAANEKLFF.

The chain is built from TRBV28 and TRBJ2-7, with TRBD1 matching over 7 bases. In germline, CDR1 is MDHEN, CDR2 SYDVKM. The CDR3 has 15 residues. Unmatched junction bases numbered 14, after V lost 6 bases and J lost 6 bases. The CDR3 region is CASSQQTGTLIEQYF. As DNA, the CDR3 is TGTGCCAGCAGCCAACAGACAGGGACCTTGATCGAGCAGTACTTC.